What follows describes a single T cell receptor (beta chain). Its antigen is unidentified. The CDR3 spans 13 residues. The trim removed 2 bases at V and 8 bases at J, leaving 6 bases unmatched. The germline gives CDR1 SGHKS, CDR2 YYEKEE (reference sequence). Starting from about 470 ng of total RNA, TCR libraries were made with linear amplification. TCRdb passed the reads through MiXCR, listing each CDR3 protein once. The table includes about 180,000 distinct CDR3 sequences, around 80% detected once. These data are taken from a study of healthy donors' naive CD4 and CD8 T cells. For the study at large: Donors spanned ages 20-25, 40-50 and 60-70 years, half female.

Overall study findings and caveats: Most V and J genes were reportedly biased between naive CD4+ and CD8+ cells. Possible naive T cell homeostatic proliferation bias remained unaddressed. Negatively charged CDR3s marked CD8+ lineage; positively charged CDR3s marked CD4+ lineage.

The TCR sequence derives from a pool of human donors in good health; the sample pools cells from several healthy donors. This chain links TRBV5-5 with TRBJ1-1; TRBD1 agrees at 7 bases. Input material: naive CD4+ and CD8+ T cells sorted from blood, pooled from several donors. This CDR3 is CASSFRGGKEAFF. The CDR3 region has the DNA TGTGCCAGCAGCTTTCGAGGGGGCAAGGAAGCTTTCTTT.